These T cell receptor beta chains were read from a single sample in a study of blood T cell repertoires in COVID-19. Repertoires were generated with immunoSEQ multiplex PCR, while TCRdb's copy carries only in-frame clones and drops some. The data show some 11,000 clones, over 80% seen once. Source material: peripheral blood. The receptors were sampled from a human donor in a cohort sampled during active COVID-19. The CDR3 runs from the conserved cysteine through the conserved F or W. The D gene is left open where the match is weak. Expanded clones are given a class, and other clones once, few, many or no size at all.

d_gene: .
v_gene: TRBV6-5
abundance: .
j_gene: TRBJ2-7
CDR3nt: TGTGCCAGCGGCCCCTCCTACGAGCAGTACTTC
CDR3aa: CASGPSYEQYF

d_gene: .
v_gene: TRBV12-3/TRBV12-4
abundance: .
j_gene: TRBJ2-7
CDR3nt: TGTGCCAGCAGCCCGGTTGCCAACGAGCAGTACTTC
CDR3aa: CASSPVANEQYF

d_gene: TRBD1
v_gene: TRBV27
abundance: .
j_gene: TRBJ2-1
CDR3nt: TGTGCCAGCTCGACAGGGTGGGGAGAGGCCTACAATGAGCAGTTCTTC
CDR3aa: CASSTGWGEAYNEQFF

d_gene: .
v_gene: TRBV28
abundance: .
j_gene: TRBJ1-6
CDR3nt: TGTGCCAGCAGTCCCCCCCCGACTCTGGGTTCACCCCTCCACTTT
CDR3aa: CASSPPPTLGSPLHF

d_gene: .
v_gene: TRBV7-3
abundance: .
j_gene: TRBJ1-6
CDR3nt: TGTGCCAGCAGCTTATCGAGTACCTATAATTCACCCCTCCACTTT
CDR3aa: CASSLSSTYNSPLHF

d_gene: .
v_gene: TRBV29-1
abundance: .
j_gene: TRBJ1-1
CDR3nt: TGCAGCGTGAGCGGGTGGAGCACTGAAGCTTTCTTT
CDR3aa: CSVSGWSTEAFF

d_gene: .
v_gene: TRBV19
abundance: .
j_gene: TRBJ2-6
CDR3nt: TGTGCCAGTAGTCACCCACGACAGTCTATCAACGTCCTGACTTTC
CDR3aa: CASSHPRQSINVLTF

d_gene: TRBD2
v_gene: TRBV5-1
abundance: few
j_gene: TRBJ2-1
CDR3nt: TGCGCCAGCCGGGGACTAGCGGGAGGTGAGCAGTTCTTC
CDR3aa: CASRGLAGGEQFF

d_gene: TRBD1
v_gene: TRBV19
abundance: .
j_gene: TRBJ2-5
CDR3nt: TGTGCCAGTAGTACAATAGACTGGGGGGACAGGGCAGAGACCCAGTACTTC
CDR3aa: CASSTIDWGDRAETQYF

d_gene: TRBD1
v_gene: TRBV5-8
abundance: .
j_gene: TRBJ2-4
CDR3nt: TGTGCCAGATCACAAGAGGCCGGGACAGGGGGGAACATTCAGTACTTC
CDR3aa: CARSQEAGTGGNIQYF

d_gene: TRBD1
v_gene: TRBV5-1
abundance: .
j_gene: TRBJ1-2
CDR3nt: TGCGCCAGCAGCTTGGACAGGGGGGGCTATGGCTACACCTTC
CDR3aa: CASSLDRGGYGYTF

d_gene: .
v_gene: TRBV7-2
abundance: .
j_gene: TRBJ1-1
CDR3nt: TGTGCCAGCAGCGCTGGACAGAGTAAAGCTTTCTTT
CDR3aa: CASSAGQSKAFF

d_gene: .
v_gene: TRBV10-3
abundance: .
j_gene: TRBJ2-7
CDR3nt: TGTGCCATCAGTGCTACAGGGACCTACGAGCAGTACTTC
CDR3aa: CAISATGTYEQYF

d_gene: .
v_gene: TRBV2
abundance: .
j_gene: TRBJ2-7
CDR3nt: TGTGCCAGCAGTGAAGGATCTGGACTCAGCTCCTACGAGCAGTACTTC
CDR3aa: CASSEGSGLSSYEQYF

d_gene: TRBD2
v_gene: TRBV5-1
abundance: .
j_gene: TRBJ2-3
CDR3nt: TGCGCCAGCAGCTTGTTTGGGACTAGCGGGAGTGCAGATACGCAGTATTTT
CDR3aa: CASSLFGTSGSADTQYF

d_gene: TRBD2
v_gene: TRBV7-8
abundance: .
j_gene: TRBJ2-7
CDR3nt: TGTGCCAGCAGCTTTTTCGGGAGGGCCTACGAGCAGTACTTC
CDR3aa: CASSFFGRAYEQYF

d_gene: TRBD1
v_gene: TRBV11-2
abundance: .
j_gene: TRBJ2-3
CDR3nt: TGTGCCAGCAGCCCCACGGGACAGGGAGCAGATACGCAGTATTTT
CDR3aa: CASSPTGQGADTQYF

d_gene: .
v_gene: TRBV27
abundance: .
j_gene: TRBJ2-2
CDR3nt: TGTGCCAGCAGTTTATCGATAGCCGGGGAGCTGTTTTTT
CDR3aa: CASSLSIAGELFF

d_gene: .
v_gene: TRBV28
abundance: .
j_gene: TRBJ1-5
CDR3nt: TGTGCCACCAAACTCAGACAGACCAATCAGCCCCAGCATTTT
CDR3aa: CATKLRQTNQPQHF

d_gene: .
v_gene: TRBV11-2
abundance: .
j_gene: TRBJ1-5
CDR3nt: TGTGCCAGCAGTCTTACGTCCGGGAATAGCAATCAGCCCCAGCATTTT
CDR3aa: CASSLTSGNSNQPQHF

d_gene: TRBD2
v_gene: TRBV14
abundance: .
j_gene: TRBJ2-7
CDR3nt: TGTGCCAGCAGCCGCCTCGGCGGGAGGGCCTGGGAGCAGTACTTC
CDR3aa: CASSRLGGRAWEQYF

d_gene: .
v_gene: TRBV5-1
abundance: .
j_gene: TRBJ2-1
CDR3nt: TGCGCCAGCAGCTTGGGACGGGGGCAGTTCTTC
CDR3aa: CASSLGRGQFF

d_gene: .
v_gene: TRBV28
abundance: .
j_gene: TRBJ1-3
CDR3nt: TGTGCCAGCGGGGGCCGGGCAACACCCCCTGGAAACACCATATATTTT
CDR3aa: CASGGRATPPGNTIYF

d_gene: .
v_gene: TRBV6-1
abundance: once
j_gene: TRBJ1-2
CDR3nt: TGTGCCAGCAGTGAATTTGAGGGGGGGGCTAATGGCTACACCTTC
CDR3aa: CASSEFEGGANGYTF

d_gene: TRBD1
v_gene: TRBV24-1
abundance: .
j_gene: TRBJ1-5
CDR3nt: TGTGCCACCAGTGATCCTCGGACAGGGGGCGCGGGACAGCCCCAGCATTTT
CDR3aa: CATSDPRTGGAGQPQHF

d_gene: TRBD1
v_gene: TRBV19
abundance: few
j_gene: TRBJ1-5
CDR3nt: TGTGCCACCAAATCGACAGGGACCTCCAATCAGCCCCAGCATTTT
CDR3aa: CATKSTGTSNQPQHF

d_gene: .
v_gene: TRBV11-2
abundance: .
j_gene: TRBJ1-1
CDR3nt: TGTGCCAGCAGCGCACAACTATACACTGAAGCTTTCTTT
CDR3aa: CASSAQLYTEAFF

d_gene: .
v_gene: TRBV28
abundance: .
j_gene: TRBJ2-7
CDR3nt: TGTGCCAGCATCAAGCCGGCTACAGGGACCAACGAGCAGTACTTC
CDR3aa: CASIKPATGTNEQYF

d_gene: TRBD2
v_gene: TRBV5-6
abundance: .
j_gene: TRBJ2-3
CDR3nt: TGTGCCAGCAGCTTGCGTAGCGGGAGCACAGATACGCAGTATTTT
CDR3aa: CASSLRSGSTDTQYF

d_gene: TRBD1
v_gene: TRBV7-9
abundance: .
j_gene: TRBJ2-1
CDR3nt: TGTGCCAGCAGCCCAAGACAGGGGGTCCACAATGAGCAGTTCTTC
CDR3aa: CASSPRQGVHNEQFF

d_gene: .
v_gene: TRBV9
abundance: .
j_gene: TRBJ2-7
CDR3nt: TGTGCCAGCAGCGGACTAGGGATAAACGAGCAGTACTTC
CDR3aa: CASSGLGINEQYF

d_gene: .
v_gene: TRBV21-1
abundance: .
j_gene: TRBJ2-7
CDR3nt: TGTGCCAGCATCGGCCCTAGGGGGTACCAAGCCTCCTACGAGCAGTACTTC
CDR3aa: CASIGPRGYQASYEQYF

d_gene: TRBD1
v_gene: TRBV11-2
abundance: .
j_gene: TRBJ1-1
CDR3nt: TGTGCCAGCCAAAGGGGGGGATTGACAGGGGACATGAACACTGAAGCTTTCTTT
CDR3aa: CASQRGGLTGDMNTEAFF

d_gene: TRBD2
v_gene: TRBV6-5
abundance: .
j_gene: TRBJ2-7
CDR3nt: TGTGCCAGCAGTTACCTGCTGGGCGGGAGGGCAGGCGAGCAGTACTTC
CDR3aa: CASSYLLGGRAGEQYF

d_gene: .
v_gene: TRBV18
abundance: .
j_gene: TRBJ2-1
CDR3nt: TGTGCCAGCTCCCGACTCACAACTACCCAAACCTGGAATGAGCAGTTCTTC
CDR3aa: CASSRLTTTQTWNEQFF

d_gene: TRBD2
v_gene: TRBV10-1
abundance: .
j_gene: TRBJ2-5
CDR3nt: TGCGCCAGCAGTGAGATCTCTCTAGCGGGACAAGAGACCCAGTACTTC
CDR3aa: CASSEISLAGQETQYF

d_gene: .
v_gene: TRBV15
abundance: .
j_gene: TRBJ2-1
CDR3nt: TGTGCCACCAGCAGAGAAGGGGTAGGGGTGTCATTTTACGATGAGCAGTTCTTC
CDR3aa: CATSREGVGVSFYDEQFF

d_gene: .
v_gene: TRBV6-6
abundance: .
j_gene: TRBJ1-4
CDR3nt: TGTGCCAGCAGTTACTCGACTCGGGAAAAACTGTTTTTT
CDR3aa: CASSYSTREKLFF

d_gene: TRBD1
v_gene: TRBV2
abundance: .
j_gene: TRBJ2-3
CDR3nt: TGTGCCAGCGTACAGGACAGGGGCCCTACAGATACGCAGTATTTT
CDR3aa: CASVQDRGPTDTQYF

d_gene: .
v_gene: TRBV21-1
abundance: once
j_gene: TRBJ2-7
CDR3nt: TGTGCCAGCAGCCCCTGCGGGCGGGGGCGTACCTACGAGCAGTACTTC
CDR3aa: CASSPCGRGRTYEQYF

d_gene: TRBD2
v_gene: TRBV27
abundance: .
j_gene: TRBJ2-3
CDR3nt: TGTGCCAGCAGTTTATTAGGACTAGCGGTCTATGGTGGCACAGATACGCAGTATTTT
CDR3aa: CASSLLGLAVYGGTDTQYF

d_gene: .
v_gene: TRBV4-2
abundance: .
j_gene: TRBJ2-7
CDR3nt: TGTGCCAGCAGCCAAGACGAGCGCTCCTACGAGCAGTACTTC
CDR3aa: CASSQDERSYEQYF

d_gene: TRBD1
v_gene: TRBV14
abundance: .
j_gene: TRBJ2-7
CDR3nt: TGTGCCAGCAGCATACCGGGACAGGGGACCTACGAGCAGTACTTC
CDR3aa: CASSIPGQGTYEQYF

d_gene: .
v_gene: TRBV19
abundance: once
j_gene: TRBJ2-1
CDR3nt: TGTGCCAGTAGTATCTCTGAGGCGGGGTCCAGCAATGAGCAGTTCTTC
CDR3aa: CASSISEAGSSNEQFF

d_gene: TRBD2
v_gene: TRBV18
abundance: once
j_gene: TRBJ2-7
CDR3nt: TGTGCCAGCTCCCAGACTAGCGGAGATACCTACGAGCAGTACTTC
CDR3aa: CASSQTSGDTYEQYF

d_gene: TRBD2
v_gene: TRBV6-1
abundance: .
j_gene: TRBJ2-1
CDR3nt: TGTGCCAGCAGTGAATTGGGACTAGCAAACAATGAGCAGTTCTTC
CDR3aa: CASSELGLANNEQFF

d_gene: TRBD2
v_gene: TRBV10-1
abundance: few
j_gene: TRBJ2-2
CDR3nt: TGCGCCAGCAGCCTTGGACTAGCGGGAAACACCGGGGAGCTGTTTTTT
CDR3aa: CASSLGLAGNTGELFF

d_gene: .
v_gene: TRBV29-1
abundance: .
j_gene: TRBJ1-2
CDR3nt: TGCAGCGTGGTGAACGCGGCTCCGGGGAACTATGGCTACACCTTC
CDR3aa: CSVVNAAPGNYGYTF

d_gene: TRBD1
v_gene: TRBV5-1
abundance: .
j_gene: TRBJ1-1
CDR3nt: TGCGCCAGCAGCGCGACCCCGGGACAGGGGAACACTGAAGCTTTCTTT
CDR3aa: CASSATPGQGNTEAFF

d_gene: .
v_gene: TRBV5-1
abundance: .
j_gene: TRBJ1-4
CDR3nt: TGCGCCAGCAGCCGCGCCGAAAATGAAAAACTGTTTTTT
CDR3aa: CASSRAENEKLFF